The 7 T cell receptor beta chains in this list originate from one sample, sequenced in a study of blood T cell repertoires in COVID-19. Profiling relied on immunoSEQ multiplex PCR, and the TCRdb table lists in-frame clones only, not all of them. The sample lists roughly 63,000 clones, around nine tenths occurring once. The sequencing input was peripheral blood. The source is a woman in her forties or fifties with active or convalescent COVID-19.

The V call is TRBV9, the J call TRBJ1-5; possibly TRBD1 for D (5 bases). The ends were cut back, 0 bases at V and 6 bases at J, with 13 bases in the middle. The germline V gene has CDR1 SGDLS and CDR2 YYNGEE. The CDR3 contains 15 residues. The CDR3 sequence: CASSVGAGPSQPQHF. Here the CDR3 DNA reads TGTGCCAGCAGCGTAGGAGCGGGGCCGTCTCAGCCCCAGCATTTT. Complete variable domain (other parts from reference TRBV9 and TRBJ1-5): DSGVTQTPKHLITATGQRVTLRCSPRSGDLSVYWYQQSLDQGLQFLIQYYNGEERAKGNILERFSAQQFPDLHSELNLSSLELGDSALYFCASSVGAGPSQPQHFGDGTRLSIL.

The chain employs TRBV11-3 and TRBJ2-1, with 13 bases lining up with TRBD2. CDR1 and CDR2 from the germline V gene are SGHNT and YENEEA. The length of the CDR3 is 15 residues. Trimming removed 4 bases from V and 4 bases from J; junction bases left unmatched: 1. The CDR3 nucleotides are TGTGCCAGCAGCTCGACTAGCGGGGGGTACAATGAGCAGTTCTTC. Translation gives CASSSTSGGYNEQFF. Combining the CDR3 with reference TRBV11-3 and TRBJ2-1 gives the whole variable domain EAGVVQSPRYKIIEKKQPVAFWCNPISGHNTLYWYLQNLGQGPELLIRYENEEAVDDSQLPKDRFSAERLKGVDSTLKIQPAELGDSAVYLCASSSTSGGYNEQFFGPGTRLTVL.

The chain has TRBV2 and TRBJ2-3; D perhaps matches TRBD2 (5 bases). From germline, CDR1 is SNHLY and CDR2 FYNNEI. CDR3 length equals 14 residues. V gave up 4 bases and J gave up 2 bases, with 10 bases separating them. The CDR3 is CASSGNGLTDTQYF. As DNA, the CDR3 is TGTGCCAGCAGTGGTAACGGACTCACAGATACGCAGTATTTT. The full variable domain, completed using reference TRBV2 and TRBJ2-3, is EPEVTQTPSHQVTQMGQEVILRCVPISNHLYFYWYRQILGQKVEFLVSFYNNEISEKSEIFDDQFSVERPDGSNFTLKIRSTKLEDSAMYFCASSGNGLTDTQYFGPGTRLTVL.

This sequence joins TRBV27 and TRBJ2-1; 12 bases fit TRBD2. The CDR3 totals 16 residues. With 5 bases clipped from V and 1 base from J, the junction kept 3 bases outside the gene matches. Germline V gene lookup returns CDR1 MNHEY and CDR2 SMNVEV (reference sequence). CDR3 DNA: TGTGCCAGCAGTATCGGGACTAGCGGGTCCTACAATGAGCAGTTCTTC. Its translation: CASSIGTSGSYNEQFF.

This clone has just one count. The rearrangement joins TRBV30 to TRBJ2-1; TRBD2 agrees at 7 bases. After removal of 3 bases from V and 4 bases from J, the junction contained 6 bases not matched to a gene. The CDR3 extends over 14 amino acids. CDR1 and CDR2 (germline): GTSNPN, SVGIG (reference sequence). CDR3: CAWRISGTYNEQFF. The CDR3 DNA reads TGTGCCTGGAGGATAAGCGGGACTTACAATGAGCAGTTCTTC.

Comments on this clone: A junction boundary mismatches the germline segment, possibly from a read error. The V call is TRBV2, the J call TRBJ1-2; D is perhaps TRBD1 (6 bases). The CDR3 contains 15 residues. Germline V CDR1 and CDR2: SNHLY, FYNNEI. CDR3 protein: CASTRGGGAFSSYIF. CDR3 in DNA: TGTGCCAGCACCCGAGGTGGGGGGGCCTTTTCCAGCTACATCTTC.

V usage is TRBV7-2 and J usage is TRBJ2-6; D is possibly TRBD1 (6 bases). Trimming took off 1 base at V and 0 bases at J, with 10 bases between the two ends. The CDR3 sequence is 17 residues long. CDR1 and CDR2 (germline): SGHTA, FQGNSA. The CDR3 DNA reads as TGTGCCAGCAGCTTAGGTCTCAGGGGCTCTGGGGCCAACGTCCTGACTTTC. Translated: CASSLGLRGSGANVLTF.